The source of this T cell receptor (beta chain) is a study of T cell repertoires and HLA-DP antigens. Study findings and constraints: Sorted CD137+ clonality was around 0.41 for both alloantigens, versus roughly 0.043 pre-culture.

This CDR3 is 14 amino acids long. Per germline, CDR1 WSHSY and CDR2 SAAADI. The V and J ends lost 6 bases and 3 bases, in that order; junction bases with no gene match: 5. Libraries were prepared by immunoSEQ multiplex PCR; TCRdb keeps only in-frame clonotypes and omits some of them. Seen here are some 120,000 clones, 90% to 95% observed once, and the top ten hold over 0.25%. For this clone: The antigen is not known.

The sequenced sample consisted of CD4+ T cells from PBMCs. This clonotype originated in a woman aged 18-35 years in good health and CMV-seronegative. This chain connects TRBV10-2 to TRBJ2-7; the match to TRBD2 covers 10 bases. The CDR3 spells CASRKGLASYEQYF. For the CDR3, the DNA is TGCGCCAGCAGGAAGGGACTAGCGAGCTACGAGCAGTACTTC.